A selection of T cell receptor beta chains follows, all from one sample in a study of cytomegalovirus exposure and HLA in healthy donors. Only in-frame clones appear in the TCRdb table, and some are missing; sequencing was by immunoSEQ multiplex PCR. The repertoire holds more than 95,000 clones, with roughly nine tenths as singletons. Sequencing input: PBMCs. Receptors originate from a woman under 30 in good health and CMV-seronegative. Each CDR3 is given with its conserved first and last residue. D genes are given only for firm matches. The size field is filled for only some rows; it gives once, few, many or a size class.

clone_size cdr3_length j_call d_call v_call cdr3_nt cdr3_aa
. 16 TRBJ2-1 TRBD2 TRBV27 TGTGCCAGCAGTCCCGCAAGGGCGGGAGGGAACAATGAGCAGTTCTTC CASSPARAGGNNEQFF
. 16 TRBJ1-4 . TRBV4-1 TGCGCCAGCAGCCAGGGGAGACGGACAACTAATGAAAAACTGTTTTTT CASSQGRRTTNEKLFF
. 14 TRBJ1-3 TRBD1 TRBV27 TGTGCCAGCAGTGACAGGGGGCTTGGAAACACCATATATTTT CASSDRGLGNTIYF
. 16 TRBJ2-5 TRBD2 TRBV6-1 TGTGCCAGCAGTGATATAGCGGGAGGAAAACAAGAGACCCAGTACTTC CASSDIAGGKQETQYF
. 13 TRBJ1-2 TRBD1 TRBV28 TGTGCCGGGGGACAGGGGGCTGGAAATGGCTACACCTTC CAGGQGAGNGYTF
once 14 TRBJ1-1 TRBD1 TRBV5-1 TGCGCCAGCAGCTCAGACAGGGGGCGGGCTGAAGCTTTCTTT CASSSDRGRAEAFF
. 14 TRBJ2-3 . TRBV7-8 TGTGCCAGCAGCTTAGATAGGGGCGCAGATACGCAGTATTTT CASSLDRGADTQYF
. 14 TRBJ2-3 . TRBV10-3 TGTGCCATCAGTGACAGGGGGGCTCGGGATACGCAGTATTTT CAISDRGARDTQYF
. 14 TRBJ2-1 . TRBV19 TGTGCCAGTAGCCCAGGGTCCTCAGTCAATGAGCAGTTCTTC CASSPGSSVNEQFF
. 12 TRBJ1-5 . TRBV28 TGTGCCAGCCGGGTTGACCATCAGCCCCAGCATTTT CASRVDHQPQHF
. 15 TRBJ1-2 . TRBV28 TGTGCCAGCAGTTTATGGGGGGCCTTCGGCGGTGGCTACACCTTC CASSLWGAFGGGYTF
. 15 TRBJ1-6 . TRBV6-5 TGTGCCAGCAGCCCAGGCCAGGGGAACAATTCACCCCTCCACTTT CASSPGQGNNSPLHF
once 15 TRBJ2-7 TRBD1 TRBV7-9 TGTGCCAGCAGCTACGCCGGGACAGGGTTTCCCGAGCAGTACTTC CASSYAGTGFPEQYF
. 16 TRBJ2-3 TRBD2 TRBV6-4 TGTGCCAGCGCCGCCGGGAGCGGGGGGGCAGTCGATACGCAGTATTTT CASAAGSGGAVDTQYF
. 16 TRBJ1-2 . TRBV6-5 TGTGCCAGCAGTTCGCGGGACCGGCGCGTGTACTATGGCTACACCTTC CASSSRDRRVYYGYTF
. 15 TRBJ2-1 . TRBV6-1 TGTGCCAGCAGTGAATTATGGAGCTCCTACAATGAGCAGTTCTTC CASSELWSSYNEQFF
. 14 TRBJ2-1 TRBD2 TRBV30 TGTGCCTGGAGTAGCGGGAGGCCCAGCAATGAGCAGTTCTTC CAWSSGRPSNEQFF
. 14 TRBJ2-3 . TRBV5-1 TGCGCCAGCAGCGCGGGACTGTACACAGATACGCAGTATTTT CASSAGLYTDTQYF
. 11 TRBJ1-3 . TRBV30 TGTGCCTGGAACGGTGGAAACACCATATATTTT CAWNGGNTIYF
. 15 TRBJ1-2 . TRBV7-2 TGTGCCAGCAGCTTAGAGCTGGGCGTTTATTATGGCTACACCTTC CASSLELGVYYGYTF
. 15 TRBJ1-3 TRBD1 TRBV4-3 TGCGCCAGCAGCCAAGGGGACAGAACTGGAAACACCATATATTTT CASSQGDRTGNTIYF
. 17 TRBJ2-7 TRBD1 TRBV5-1 TGCGCCAGCAGCTTGGGGGTCCCCACGACAGGGGGCTACGAGCAGTACTTC CASSLGVPTTGGYEQYF
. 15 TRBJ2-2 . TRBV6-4 TGTGCCAGCAGTGAAAGGGGCGGGAACACCGGGGAGCTGTTTTTT CASSERGGNTGELFF
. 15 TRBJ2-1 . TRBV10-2 TGCGCCAGCAGTGAGTCGGAGGGGCGCGGCTATGAGCAGTTCTTC CASSESEGRGYEQFF
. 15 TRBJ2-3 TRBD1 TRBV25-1 TGTGCCAGCAGTGTTTACAGGGGTAGCACAGATACGCAGTATTTT CASSVYRGSTDTQYF
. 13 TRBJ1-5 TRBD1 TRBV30 TGTGCCTGGGGACAGGGGCATAATCAGCCCCAGCATTTT CAWGQGHNQPQHF
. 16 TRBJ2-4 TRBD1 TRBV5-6 TGTGCCAGCAGCTTAATGGACAGGGTAGCCAAAAACATTCAGTACTTC CASSLMDRVAKNIQYF
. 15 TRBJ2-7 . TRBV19 TGTGCCAGTAGTATAAAAGCGGGACACCCTAGCGAGCAGTACTTC CASSIKAGHPSEQYF
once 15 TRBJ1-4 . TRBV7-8 TGTGCCAGCAGCTTAAGGACACGTACTAATGAAAAACTGTTTTTT CASSLRTRTNEKLFF
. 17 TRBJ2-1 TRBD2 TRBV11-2 TGTGCCAGCAGCTTAGATCGGCCTAGCGGGGGGTTGGGTGAGCAGTTCTTC CASSLDRPSGGLGEQFF
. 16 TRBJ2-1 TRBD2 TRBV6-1 TGTGCCAGCAGTGAAAGGCGTCTAGCGGGGGACAATGAGCAGTTCTTC CASSERRLAGDNEQFF
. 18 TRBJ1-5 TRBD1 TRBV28 TGTGCCAGCAGTTCTAAGATACACCCGGGACAGGGTAATCAGCCCCAGCATTTT CASSSKIHPGQGNQPQHF
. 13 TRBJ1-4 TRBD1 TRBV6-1 TGTGCCGCCGACAGGGATCAAAATGAAAAACTGTTTTTT CAADRDQNEKLFF
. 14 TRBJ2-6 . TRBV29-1 TGCAGCGTTGTACTCCTAGCTGGGGCCAACGTCCTGACTTTC CSVVLLAGANVLTF
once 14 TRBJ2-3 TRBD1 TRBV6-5 TGTGCCAGCAAAACAGGGGGCTTGTCAGATACGCAGTATTTT CASKTGGLSDTQYF
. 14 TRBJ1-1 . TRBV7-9 TGTGCCAGCAGCTTATTGCGCGGATCCACTGAAGCTTTCTTT CASSLLRGSTEAFF
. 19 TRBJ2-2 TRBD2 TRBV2 TGTGCCAGCAGGAGGCGTGGAGGTTATAGCGGGGGGGCTTCCGGGGAGCTGTTTTTT CASRRRGGYSGGASGELFF
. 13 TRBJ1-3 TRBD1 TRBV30 TGTGCCGGGGACAGCGCCTCTGGAAACACCATATATTTT CAGDSASGNTIYF
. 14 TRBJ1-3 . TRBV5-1 TGCGCCAGCAGCGGGGGGGCCCCTGGAAACACCATATATTTT CASSGGAPGNTIYF
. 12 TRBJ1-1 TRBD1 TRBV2 TGTGCCAGCAGTGCAGGGGGCACTGAAGCTTTCTTT CASSAGGTEAFF
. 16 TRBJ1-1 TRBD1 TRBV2 TGTGCCAGCAGTGAAGCGGGACAGGGGGTTGGGACTGAAGCTTTCTTT CASSEAGQGVGTEAFF
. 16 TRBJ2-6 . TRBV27 TGTGCCAGCAGTTTCCTGGCGGTCTCTGGGGCCAACGTCCTGACTTTC CASSFLAVSGANVLTF
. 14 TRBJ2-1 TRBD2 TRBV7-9 TGTGCCAGCAGCAAGACTAGCGCTGACAATGAGCAGTTCTTC CASSKTSADNEQFF
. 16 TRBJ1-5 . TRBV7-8 TGTGCCAGCAGCCTTCTGAGTGGCAGACCAGGCCAGCCCCAGCATTTT CASSLLSGRPGQPQHF
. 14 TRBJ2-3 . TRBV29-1 TGCAGCGCCAGACGGGGGACTAGCACAGATACGCAGTATTTT CSARRGTSTDTQYF
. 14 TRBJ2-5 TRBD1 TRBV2 TGTGCCAGCAGTCCGGGACAGGGGTATGAGACCCAGTACTTC CASSPGQGYETQYF